The present TCR beta chain was sequenced within a study of Ad26.COV2.S vaccination and SARS-CoV-2 variants. Measured with immunoSEQ multiplex PCR; TCRdb has only the in-frame clones, and not every one. The table records some 420,000 clones, around nine tenths of them present only once. The CDR3 is 17 residues long. Trimming shortened V by 5 bases and J by 6 bases, and 25 bases separated the two germline ends. Germline CDR1 and CDR2: SGHTA and FQGTGA. The treatment was: some 20 received Ad26.COV2.S at low or high dose, single or two shots; 5 received placebo; per-sample allocation not given. Sampling was done on day 63 after the first vaccine or placebo injection.

Source: peripheral blood, taken in a trial of Ad26.COV2.S vaccine versus placebo. The clonotype originates from a person between 18 and 60 years old who received the Ad26.COV2.S COVID-19 vaccine or a placebo. The V call is TRBV7-3, the J call TRBJ1-1; D is undetermined. CDR3: CASSPLTALGSSSEAFF. The CDR3 DNA reads TGTGCCAGCAGCCCCCTCACGGCCCTAGGCAGTTCATCTGAAGCTTTCTTT.